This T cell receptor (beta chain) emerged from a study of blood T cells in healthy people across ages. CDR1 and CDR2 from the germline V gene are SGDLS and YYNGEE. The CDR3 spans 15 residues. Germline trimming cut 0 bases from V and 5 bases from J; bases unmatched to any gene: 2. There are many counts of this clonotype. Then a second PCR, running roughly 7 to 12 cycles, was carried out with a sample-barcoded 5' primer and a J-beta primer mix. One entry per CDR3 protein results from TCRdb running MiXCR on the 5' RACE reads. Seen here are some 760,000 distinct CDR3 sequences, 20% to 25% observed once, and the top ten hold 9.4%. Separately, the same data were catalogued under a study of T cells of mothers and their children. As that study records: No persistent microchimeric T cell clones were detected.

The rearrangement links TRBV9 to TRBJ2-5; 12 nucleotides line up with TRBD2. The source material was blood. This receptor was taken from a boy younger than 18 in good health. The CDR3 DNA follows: TGTGCCAGCAGCGTAGCTAGCGGGAGGGAGGAGACCCAGTACTTC. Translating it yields CASSVASGREETQYF. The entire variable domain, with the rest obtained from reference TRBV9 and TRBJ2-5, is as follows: DSGVTQTPKHLITATGQRVTLRCSPRSGDLSVYWYQQSLDQGLQFLIQYYNGEERAKGNILERFSAQQFPDLHSELNLSSLELGDSALYFCASSVASGREETQYFGPGTRLLVL.